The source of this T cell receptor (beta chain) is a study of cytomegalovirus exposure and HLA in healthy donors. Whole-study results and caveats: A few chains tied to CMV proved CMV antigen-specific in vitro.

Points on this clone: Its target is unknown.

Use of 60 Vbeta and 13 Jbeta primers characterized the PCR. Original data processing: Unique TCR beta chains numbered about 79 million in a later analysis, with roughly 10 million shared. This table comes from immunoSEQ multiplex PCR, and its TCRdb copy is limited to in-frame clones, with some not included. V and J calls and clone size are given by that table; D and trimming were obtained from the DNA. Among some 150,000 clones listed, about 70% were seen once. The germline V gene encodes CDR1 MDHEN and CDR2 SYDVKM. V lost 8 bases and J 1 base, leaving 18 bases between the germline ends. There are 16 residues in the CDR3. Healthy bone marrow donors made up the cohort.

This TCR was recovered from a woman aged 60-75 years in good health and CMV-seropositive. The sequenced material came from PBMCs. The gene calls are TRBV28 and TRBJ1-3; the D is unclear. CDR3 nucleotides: TGTGCCAGCGGCTCATACAGCTTAAGGTCTGGAAACACCATATATTTT. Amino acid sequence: CASGSYSLRSGNTIYF.